The clone carrying this TCR beta chain was counted a few times. TCRdb itself ran the RT-PCR reads through MiXCR, one entry per CDR3 protein. The sample carries about 680,000 distinct CDR3 sequences, approximately 15% recorded once. CDR3 length: 16 amino acids. The junction had 7 bases not matched to a gene; V was cut back by 2 bases and J by 4 bases. Per the germline V gene, CDR1 is MNHEY and CDR2 is SVGEGT. The gene calls are TRBV6-2 or TRBV6-3 and TRBJ1-2, with 10 positions matching TRBD1. The sequence derives from a female donor in good health, serving as a healthy control. Specimen: memory CD4+ T cells from blood. CDR3 coding DNA: TGTGCCAGCAGTTACGGTCAGACAGGGGGCGGCTATGGCTACACCTTC. Protein sequence: CASSYGQTGGGYGYTF.